A single sample is the source of the 19 T cell receptor beta chains below, sequenced in a study of chemoradiotherapy in HPV16-positive cancers. Sequenced by immunoSEQ multiplex PCR; TCRdb stores in-frame clones only, minus some. The sample shows some 3,100 clones, over 80% of them seen only once. The sequencing here drew on tumor tissue, taken from a patient who underwent chemoradiotherapy. The source of these receptors is a human donor with HPV-associated anogenital cancer.

The chain has TRBV28 and TRBJ1-1; D unresolved. The germline V and J ends were trimmed by 1 base and 6 bases, with 9 bases remaining between them. Germline V gives CDR1 MDHEN, CDR2 SYDVKM. The CDR3 length is 13 residues. For the CDR3, the DNA is TGTGCCAGCAGTTTATCGGGGATTGCTGAAGCTTTCTTT. This translates into CASSLSGIAEAFF.

The CDR3 sequence: CASSDLGQGAFF. The CDR3 DNA reads as TGTGCCAGCAGTGACTTAGGGCAGGGGGCTTTCTTT. The chain uses TRBV6-1 and TRBJ1-1; TRBD1 might be the D (6 bases). Trimming pared 3 bases from V and 11 bases from J, leaving 13 bases between. The CDR3 totals 12 residues. Germline V lookup: CDR1 MNHNS, CDR2 SASEGT.

The chain couples TRBV27 to TRBJ2-4; 9 bases are a match to TRBD2. J was trimmed by 1 base and V by 6 bases; bases with no gene match: 4. This CDR3 is built from 15 residues. The germline V gene encodes CDR1 MNHEY and CDR2 SMNVEV (reference sequence). The CDR3 DNA sequence: TGTGCCAGCAGAGCGGGAGGTAACGCCAAAAACATTCAGTACTTC. Its protein product is CASRAGGNAKNIQYF.

Written as DNA, the CDR3 is TGTGCCAGCAGTGAAGTCCTGACAGGGGTCAATCAGCCCCAGCATTTT. It is translated as CASSEVLTGVNQPQHF. This chain uses TRBV6-1 with TRBJ1-5; 8 bases are a match to TRBD1. CDR3 length: 16 residues. From germline, CDR1 is MNHNS and CDR2 SASEGT. Germline trimming cut 1 base from V and 3 bases from J; bases unmatched to any gene: 5.

The gene calls are TRBV5-1 and TRBJ2-7; D ambiguous. The germline V and J ends were trimmed by 4 bases and 0 bases, with 5 bases remaining between them. This CDR3 has 12 amino acids. The germline CDR1 and CDR2 sequences are SGHRS and YFSETQ. CDR3 nucleotide sequence: TGCGCCAGCAGCGGCCCCTCCTACGAGCAGTACTTC. The encoded protein is CASSGPSYEQYF.

This chain connects TRBV5-6 to TRBJ2-5; possibly TRBD2 for D (5 bases). V shed 4 bases and J shed 5 bases, with 9 bases lying between them. Germline values: CDR1 SGHDT, CDR2 YYEEEE. The CDR3 spans 12 residues. CDR3 region: CASSPGTETQYF. In DNA, the CDR3 is TGTGCCAGCAGCCCGGGAACCGAGACCCAGTACTTC.

CDR3 DNA sequence: TGTGCCAGCAGCCCATGGCTTGAGGGCAATGAGCAGTTCTTC. It encodes CASSPWLEGNEQFF. The rearrangement joins TRBV13 to TRBJ2-1, with a tentative D call TRBD2 (5 bases). Trimming cost V 5 bases and J 6 bases, with 14 bases left between them. The CDR3 extends over 14 amino acids. CDR1 is PRHDT and CDR2 is FYEKMQ in the germline V gene (reference sequence).

V usage is TRBV6-1 and J usage is TRBJ1-5; weak D call: TRBD1 (5 bases). The CDR3 contains 14 residues. The V and J ends lost 1 base and 4 bases respectively, with 8 bases between them. Per the germline V gene, CDR1 is MNHNS and CDR2 is SASEGT. CDR3 nucleotides: TGTGCCAGCAGTGAAGGGCAGGGTAATCAGCCCCAGCATTTT. As protein: CASSEGQGNQPQHF.

The CDR3 spells CASSSGLAGEGVGGSYNEQFF. The CDR3 DNA is TGTGCCAGCAGCTCGGGACTAGCGGGAGAAGGGGTCGGGGGCTCCTACAATGAGCAGTTCTTC. The J gene is TRBJ2-1, the V gene TRBV7-3; 14 bases align to TRBD2. The CDR3 length is 21 residues. Germline CDR1 reads SGHTA; CDR2 reads FQGTGA. Germline trimming cut 4 bases from V and 0 bases from J; bases unmatched to any gene: 14. Looking up the rest from reference TRBV7-3 and TRBJ2-1 gives the full variable domain: GAGVSQTPSNKVTEKGKYVELRCDPISGHTALYWYRQSLGQGPEFLIYFQGTGAADDSGLPNDRFFAVRPEGSVSTLKIQRTERGDSAVYLCASSSGLAGEGVGGSYNEQFFGPGTRLTVL.

Here the CDR3 DNA reads TGTGCCAGCAGCTTGTTATGGGGAGACGAGCAGTACTTC. Its translation: CASSLLWGDEQYF. The J gene is TRBJ2-7, the V gene TRBV11-2; TRBD2 is a possible D gene (5 bases). V was cut by 3 bases and J by 5 bases, with 11 bases left in between. Germline CDR1 SGHAT, CDR2 FQNNGV. This CDR3 comprises 13 residues.

The chain recombines TRBV28 with TRBJ1-5; weak D call: TRBD1 (5 bases). The CDR3 is 15 amino acids. From germline, CDR1 is MDHEN and CDR2 SYDVKM. Between the trimmed V and J ends, which lost 7 bases and 4 bases, there was a span of 17 bases. The CDR3 bases are TGTGCCAGCAAGTTTTACGACAGCTTAAATCAGCCCCAGCATTTT. As protein: CASKFYDSLNQPQHF.

The V gene is TRBV2, the J gene TRBJ2-3; no clear D gene. V was shortened by 8 bases and J by 11 bases, with 17 bases between the two germline ends. The CDR3 spans 12 residues. Per the germline V gene, CDR1 is SNHLY and CDR2 is FYNNEI. The CDR3 DNA reads TGTGCCAGCCACCGAAAGAGACACCAGCAGTATTTT. Protein sequence: CASHRKRHQQYF. Full variable domain (missing parts from reference TRBV2 and TRBJ2-3): EPEVTQTPSHQVTQMGQEVILRCVPISNHLYFYWYRQILGQKVEFLVSFYNNEISEKSEIFDDQFSVERPDGSNFTLKIRSTKLEDSAMYFCASHRKRHQQYFGPGTRLTVL.

The chain links TRBV5-1 to TRBJ1-4, with D possibly matching TRBD1 (5 bases). Per germline, CDR1 SGHRS and CDR2 YFSETQ. Trimming left V 5 bases short and J 4 bases short, with 12 bases between. This CDR3 comprises 14 residues. CDR3 in DNA: TGCGCCAGCAGTGCGGGGGAAATTAATGAAAAACTGTTTTTT. Protein product: CASSAGEINEKLFF.

The chain links TRBV14 to TRBJ2-3; possible D gene TRBD2, 5 bases. Germline V gene lookup returns CDR1 SGHDN and CDR2 FVKESK. This CDR3 is 16 amino acids long. V was cut by 1 base and J by 2 bases, with 13 bases left in between. The CDR3 DNA sequence: TGTGCCAGCAGCCAAGCGACTACGCGAACCACAGATACGCAGTATTTT. Encoded protein: CASSQATTRTTDTQYF.

This clone was seen a few times. The CDR3 region is CASSWGQGAGGTEAFF. CDR3 sequence (DNA): TGCGCCAGCAGCTGGGGACAGGGGGCTGGGGGCACTGAAGCTTTCTTT. The rearrangement joins TRBV5-1 to TRBJ1-1; 12 bases map to TRBD1. The CDR3 has 16 residues. CDR1 and CDR2 from the germline V gene are SGHRS and YFSETQ. V lost 3 bases to trimming and J lost 4 bases; unmatched junction nucleotides: 7.

The gene calls are TRBV7-9 and TRBJ2-2; 8 bases fit TRBD1. CDR3 length: 14 residues. The germline CDR1 and CDR2 sequences are SEHNR and FQNEAQ (reference sequence). Losses at the gene ends were 4 bases for V and 8 bases for J; bases not matched to a gene: 6. The CDR3 here is CASSSGRGRGELFF. The CDR3 coding sequence is TGTGCCAGCAGCTCCGGCAGGGGGCGAGGGGAGCTGTTTTTT.

This clone was detected once. The rearrangement joins TRBV7-2 to TRBJ2-6, with TRBD1 as a possible D gene (5 bases). The CDR3 extends over 17 amino acids. Trimming removed 1 base from V and 4 bases from J, with 14 bases in between. From germline, CDR1 is SGHTA and CDR2 FQGNSA. The CDR3 sequence: CASSLVQLRQGANVLTF. The CDR3 nucleotides read TGTGCCAGCAGCTTAGTTCAGCTAAGACAGGGGGCCAACGTCCTGACTTTC. Complete variable domain (other parts from reference TRBV7-2 and TRBJ2-6): GAGVSQSPSNKVTEKGKDVELRCDPISGHTALYWYRQSLGQGLEFLIYFQGNSAPDKSGLPSDRFSAERTGGSVSTLTIQRTQQEDSAVYLCASSLVQLRQGANVLTFGAGSRLTVL.

The CDR3: CATSMGLAGVGNTGELFF. The DNA of the CDR3 is TGTGCCACCAGCATGGGACTAGCGGGAGTAGGGAACACCGGGGAGCTGTTTTTT. The chain links TRBV15 to TRBJ2-2; 14 bases line up with TRBD2. The CDR3 sequence is 18 residues long. Germline trimming cut 4 bases from V and 1 base from J; bases unmatched to any gene: 5. Germline V lookup: CDR1 LNHNV, CDR2 YYDKDF (reference sequence).

The chain combines TRBV7-2 with TRBJ1-6; D call uncertain. V was shortened by 2 bases and J by 7 bases, with 12 bases between the two germline ends. The germline CDR1 and CDR2 sequences are SGHTA and FQGNSA. This CDR3 is 15 amino acids long. CDR3: CASSLLGLGNSPLHF. As DNA, the CDR3 is TGTGCCAGCAGCTTATTGGGGTTAGGGAATTCACCCCTCCACTTT.